This TCR beta chain was found in a study of response to subunit inactivated influenza vaccine. Study-wide findings and caveats: Researchers suggested that each seasonal influenza vaccination recruits few new T cells.

On this clonotype itself: As yet, its antigen is unknown. The junction and the germline gene differ at one end; a read error may be behind it.

Germline V CDR1 and CDR2: LGHNA, YNFKEQ. This CDR3 is 15 amino acids long. Using its own MiXCR run on the RT-PCR reads, TCRdb lists one record per CDR3 protein. The sample lists 700,000 to 800,000 distinct CDR3 sequences, around 20% occurring once. The J gene is TRBJ2-5, the V gene TRBV4-2; 10 nucleotides match TRBD1. This specimen was PBMCs from blood, taken less than 6 days after vaccination. This clonotype was obtained from a man aged 50-59 years who received an inactivated influenza vaccine. The CDR3 sequence: CASSKDRGHGETQYF. DNA for the CDR3: TGTGCCAGCAGCAAAGACAGGGGGCATGGGGAGACCCAGTACTTC.